These 9 T cell receptor beta chains were sequenced from one sample in a study of cytomegalovirus exposure and HLA in healthy donors. The PCR contained 60 Vbeta and 13 Jbeta primers. Method: immunoSEQ multiplex PCR; TCRdb's copy keeps in-frame clones and lacks some. The sample shows roughly 150,000 clones, roughly 79% of them seen only once. Sequenced sample: PBMCs. Receptors originate from a male donor in good health and CMV-seronegative.

The chain recombines TRBV5-1 with TRBJ1-2; no reliable D call. V was shortened by 0 bases and J by 5 bases, with 14 bases between the two germline ends. Per germline, CDR1 SGHRS and CDR2 YFSETQ. The CDR3 covers 15 residues. The CDR3 is CASSLDPESVYGYTF. The CDR3, as DNA: TGCGCCAGCAGCTTGGATCCAGAAAGCGTGTATGGCTACACCTTC.

This sequence joins TRBV6-5 and TRBJ1-5; D remains ambiguous. CDR1 MNHEY and CDR2 SVGAGI come from the germline V gene. The CDR3 consists of 13 residues. The germline V and J ends were trimmed by 0 bases and 7 bases, with 7 bases remaining between them. The CDR3 loop reads CASSYSERQPQHF. Here the CDR3 DNA reads TGTGCCAGCAGTTACTCGGAGAGACAGCCCCAGCATTTT.

The table lists this clone with a count of one. The rearrangement links TRBV4-2 to TRBJ2-7, with 10 bases that match TRBD1. The CDR3 contains 15 residues. The V and J ends lost 3 bases and 4 bases, in that order; junction bases with no gene match: 6. The germline V gene has CDR1 LGHNA and CDR2 YNFKEQ. The CDR3 loop reads CASSQPGTGVYEQYF. For the CDR3, the DNA is TGTGCCAGCAGCCAGCCCGGGACAGGGGTGTACGAGCAGTACTTC.

CDR3 amino acids: CASSDRGHGNTIYF. The DNA for the CDR3 is TGTGCCAGCAGCGACAGGGGGCACGGAAACACCATATATTTT. The rearrangement links TRBV9 to TRBJ1-3, with 9 nucleotides matching TRBD1. The germline CDR1 and CDR2 sequences are SGDLS and YYNGEE. The CDR3 spans 14 residues. V gave up 3 bases and J gave up 4 bases; unmatched junction bases: 2. The variable domain in full, with the rest retrieved from reference TRBV9 and TRBJ1-3, is DSGVTQTPKHLITATGQRVTLRCSPRSGDLSVYWYQQSLDQGLQFLIQYYNGEERAKGNILERFSAQQFPDLHSELNLSSLELGDSALYFCASSDRGHGNTIYFGEGSWLTVV.

V gene TRBV18 combines with J gene TRBJ1-1; 9 bases are a match to TRBD1. This CDR3 contains 14 residues. The ends lost 7 bases at V and 4 bases at J; junction bases unmatched: 7. Germline V gene lookup returns CDR1 KGHSH and CDR2 LQKENI. The CDR3 DNA sequence: TGTGCCAGCTGCGCGGGACAGGGAGGCACTGAAGCTTTCTTT. Translating it yields CASCAGQGGTEAFF.

This rearrangement joins TRBV5-4 to TRBJ2-3, with unresolved D. This CDR3 has 13 residues. Germline V gives CDR1 SGHNT, CDR2 YYREEE (reference sequence). Trimming took 0 bases from V and 5 from J, leaving 7 bases between them. The CDR3 is CASSLGPQDTQYF. CDR3 coding DNA: TGTGCCAGCAGCTTGGGGCCCCAAGATACGCAGTATTTT.

This chain connects TRBV19 to TRBJ1-1; D remains ambiguous. The germline V gene has CDR1 LNHDA and CDR2 SQIVND (reference sequence). Deletions cut 0 bases from V and 0 bases from J, with 11 bases between. CDR3 length equals 16 residues. CDR3 DNA sequence: TGTGCCAGTAGTATAGATCCCCTCCCTATGAACACTGAAGCTTTCTTT. Translated, it gives CASSIDPLPMNTEAFF.

The genes are TRBV5-1 and TRBJ2-7; 7 bases map to TRBD1. Trimming at V came to 4 bases and at J to 3 bases, leaving 7 bases not matched to a gene. The CDR3 runs 14 residues. Looked up from germline, CDR1 is SGHRS and CDR2 is YFSETQ. The DNA for the CDR3 is TGCGCCAGCAGCCTGGGGACAGCCCACTACGAGCAGTACTTC. This encodes CASSLGTAHYEQYF.

This sequence joins TRBV30 and TRBJ2-1; 11 bases agree with TRBD1. Germline CDR1 reads GTSNPN; CDR2 reads SVGIG (reference sequence). J was trimmed by 9 bases and V by 5 bases; bases with no gene match: 3. This CDR3 spans 12 amino acids. Here the CDR3 reads CAWGQGAAEQFF. CDR3 coding DNA: TGTGCCTGGGGACAGGGGGCGGCTGAGCAGTTCTTC.